This T cell receptor (beta chain) was retrieved from a study of early T cells in non-severe SARS-CoV-2 infection. The V and J ends lost 2 bases and 3 bases, in that order; junction bases with no gene match: 19. In germline, CDR1 is SGHDT, CDR2 YYEEEE. This CDR3 is 19 amino acids long. MiXCR, run by TCRdb on the 5' RACE reads, gives a single entry per CDR3 protein. Of some 40,000 distinct CDR3 sequences in the sample, about 5.3% are singletons; the top ten hold about 5.5%. The clonotype comes from an adult who was a healthcare worker with PCR-confirmed SARS-CoV-2 infection or an uninfected control (not recorded which). The chain joins TRBV5-6 to TRBJ2-5, with TRBD2 matching over 7 bases. The sequencing used whole blood, collected at baseline. This CDR3 reads CASSLNPYDASGGEETQYF. The CDR3 region has the DNA TGTGCCAGCAGCTTAAACCCTTATGACGCTAGCGGAGGGGAAGAGACCCAGTACTTC.